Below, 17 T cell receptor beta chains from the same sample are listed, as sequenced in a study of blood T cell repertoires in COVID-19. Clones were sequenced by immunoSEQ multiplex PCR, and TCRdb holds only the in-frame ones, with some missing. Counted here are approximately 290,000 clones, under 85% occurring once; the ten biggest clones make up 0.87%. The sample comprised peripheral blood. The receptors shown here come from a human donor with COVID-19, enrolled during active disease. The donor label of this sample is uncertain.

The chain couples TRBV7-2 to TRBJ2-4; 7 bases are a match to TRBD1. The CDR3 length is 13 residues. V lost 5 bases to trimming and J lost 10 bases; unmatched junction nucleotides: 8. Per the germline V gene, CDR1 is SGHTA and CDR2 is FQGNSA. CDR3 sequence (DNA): TGTGCCAGCAGCCCAACAGGGGTGGGAATTCAGTACTTC. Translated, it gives CASSPTGVGIQYF.

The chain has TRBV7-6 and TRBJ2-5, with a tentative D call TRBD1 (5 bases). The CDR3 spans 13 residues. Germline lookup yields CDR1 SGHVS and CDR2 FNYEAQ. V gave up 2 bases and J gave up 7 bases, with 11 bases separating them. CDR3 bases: TGTGCCAGCAGCTTAATGGACATTCGGACCCAGTACTTC. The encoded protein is CASSLMDIRTQYF.

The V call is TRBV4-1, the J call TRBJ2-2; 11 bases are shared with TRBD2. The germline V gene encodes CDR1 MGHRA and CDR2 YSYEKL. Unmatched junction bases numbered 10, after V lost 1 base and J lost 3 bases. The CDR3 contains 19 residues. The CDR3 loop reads CASSQGRLAGNRYTGELFF. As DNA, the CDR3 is TGCGCCAGCAGCCAAGGCCGACTAGCGGGAAATAGGTACACCGGGGAGCTGTTTTTT.

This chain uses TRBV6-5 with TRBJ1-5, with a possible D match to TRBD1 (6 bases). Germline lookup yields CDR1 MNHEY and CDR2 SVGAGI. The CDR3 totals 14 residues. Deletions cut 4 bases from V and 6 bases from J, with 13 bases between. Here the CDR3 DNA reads TGTGCCAGCAGTTCGGGACAAAAGGGTCAGCCCCAGCATTTT. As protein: CASSSGQKGQPQHF.

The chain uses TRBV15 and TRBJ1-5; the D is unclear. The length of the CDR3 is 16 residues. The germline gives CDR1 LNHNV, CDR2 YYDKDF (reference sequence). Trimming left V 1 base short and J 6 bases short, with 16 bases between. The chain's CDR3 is CATSRGSGEVGQPQHF. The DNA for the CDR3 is TGTGCCACCAGCAGAGGGTCCGGGGAGGTAGGTCAGCCCCAGCATTTT.

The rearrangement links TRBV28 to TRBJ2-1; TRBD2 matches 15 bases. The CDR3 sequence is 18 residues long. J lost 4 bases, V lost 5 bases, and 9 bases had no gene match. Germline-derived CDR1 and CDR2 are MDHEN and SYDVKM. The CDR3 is CASSGSRTSGRGYNEQFF. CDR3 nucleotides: TGTGCCAGCAGTGGTTCCAGGACTAGCGGGAGGGGATACAATGAGCAGTTCTTC.

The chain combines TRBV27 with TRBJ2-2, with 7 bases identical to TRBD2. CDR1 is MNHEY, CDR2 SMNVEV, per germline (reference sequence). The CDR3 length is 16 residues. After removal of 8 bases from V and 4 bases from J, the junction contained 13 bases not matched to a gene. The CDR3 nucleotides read TGTGCCAGCGCCCGAATTGGGATAGCGGGCACCGGGGAGCTGTTTTTT. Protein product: CASARIGIAGTGELFF.

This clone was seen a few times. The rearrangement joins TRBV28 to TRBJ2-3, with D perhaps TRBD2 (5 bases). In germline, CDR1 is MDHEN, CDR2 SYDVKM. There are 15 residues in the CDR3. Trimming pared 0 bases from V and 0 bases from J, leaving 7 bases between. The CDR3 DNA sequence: TGTGCCAGCAGTTTATGGGGGAGCAGCACAGATACGCAGTATTTT. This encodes CASSLWGSSTDTQYF.

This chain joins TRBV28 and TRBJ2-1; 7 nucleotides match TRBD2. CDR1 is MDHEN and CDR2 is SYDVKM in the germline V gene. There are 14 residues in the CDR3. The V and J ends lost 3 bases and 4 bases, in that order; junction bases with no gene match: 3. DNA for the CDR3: TGTGCCAGCAGTTTGCAGCGGGAATACAATGAGCAGTTCTTC. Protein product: CASSLQREYNEQFF.

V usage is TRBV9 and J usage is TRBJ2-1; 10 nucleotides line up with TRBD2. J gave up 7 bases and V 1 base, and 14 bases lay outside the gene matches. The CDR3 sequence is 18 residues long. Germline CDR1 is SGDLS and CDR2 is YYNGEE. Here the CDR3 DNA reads TGTGCCAGCAGCGTAACCCCAATAGCGGGAGGTGTTGAGAATGAGCAGTTCTTC. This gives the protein CASSVTPIAGGVENEQFF.

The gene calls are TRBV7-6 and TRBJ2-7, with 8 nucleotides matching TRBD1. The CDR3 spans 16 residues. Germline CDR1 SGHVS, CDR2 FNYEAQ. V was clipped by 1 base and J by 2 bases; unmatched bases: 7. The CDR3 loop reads CASSLESGQGAYEQYF. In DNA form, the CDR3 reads TGTGCCAGCAGCTTAGAGTCCGGACAGGGCGCCTACGAGCAGTACTTC.

CDR3 amino acids: CASEITGSDGTEAFF. In nucleotides, the CDR3 is TGTGCCAGCGAGATTACAGGGTCTGATGGCACTGAAGCTTTCTTT. The V call is TRBV2, the J call TRBJ1-1, with D possibly matching TRBD1 (6 bases). This CDR3 comprises 15 residues. Germline loops: CDR1 SNHLY, CDR2 FYNNEI. V was trimmed by 8 bases and J by 4 bases, leaving 20 bases between them.

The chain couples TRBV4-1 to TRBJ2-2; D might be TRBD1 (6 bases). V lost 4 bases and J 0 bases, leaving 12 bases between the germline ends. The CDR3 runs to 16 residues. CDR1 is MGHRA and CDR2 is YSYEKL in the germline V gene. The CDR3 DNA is TGCGCCAGCAGCCCACTCCGGACAGCGAACACCGGGGAGCTGTTTTTT. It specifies CASSPLRTANTGELFF.

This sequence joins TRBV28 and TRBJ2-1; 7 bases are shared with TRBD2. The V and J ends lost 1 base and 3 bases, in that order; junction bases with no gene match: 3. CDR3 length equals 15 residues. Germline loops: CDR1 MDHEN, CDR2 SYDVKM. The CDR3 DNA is TGTGCCAGCAGTTTATATGGCGGGGGCTACAATGAGCAGTTCTTC. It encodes CASSLYGGGYNEQFF.

The CDR3 loop reads CASSYAGPDSEQYF. The CDR3 DNA sequence: TGTGCCAGCAGTTACGCGGGACCAGATTCGGAGCAGTACTTC. This chain uses TRBV6-5 with TRBJ2-7; D might be TRBD2 (6 bases). V dropped 2 bases and J dropped 7 bases, with 15 bases sitting between them. Per germline, CDR1 MNHEY and CDR2 SVGAGI. The CDR3 contains 14 residues.

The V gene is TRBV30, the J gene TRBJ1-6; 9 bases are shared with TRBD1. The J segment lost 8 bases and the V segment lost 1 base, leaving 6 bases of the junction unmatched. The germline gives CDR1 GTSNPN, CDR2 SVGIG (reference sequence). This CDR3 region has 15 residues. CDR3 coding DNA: TGTGCCTGGAGTGGGATGGGACAGGGTGATTCACCCCTCCACTTT. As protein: CAWSGMGQGDSPLHF. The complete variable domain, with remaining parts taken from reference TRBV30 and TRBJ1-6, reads SQTIHQWPATLVQPVGSPLSLECTVEGTSNPNLYWYRQAAGRGLQLLFYSVGIGQISSEVPQNLSASRPQDRQFILSSKKLLLSDSGFYLCAWSGMGQGDSPLHFGNGTRLTVT.

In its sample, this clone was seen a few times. CDR3 sequence: CASSPTPRANYGYTF. The CDR3, as DNA: TGTGCCAGCAGCCCCACCCCCAGGGCCAACTATGGCTACACCTTC. This rearrangement joins TRBV9 to TRBJ1-2, with a possible D match to TRBD1 (5 bases). The CDR3 spans 15 residues. V lost 4 bases and J lost 2, with 15 bases in between. CDR1 and CDR2 from the germline V gene are SGDLS and YYNGEE.